A selection of T cell receptor beta chains follows, all from one sample in a study of siplizumab effects on memory and regulatory T cells. The protocol was immunoSEQ multiplex PCR, while the TCRdb copy is restricted to in-frame clones and leaves out a portion. The table lists tens of thousands of clones, around 94% of them singletons. The material sequenced was non-Treg CD4+ T cells sorted from blood. Receptors were obtained from a human donor in good health. CDR3s include the opening cysteine and the closing phenylalanine or tryptophan. Fields, in order: clone size, J gene, D gene, V gene, CDR3 DNA, CDR3 protein. A D gene is named only where the DNA matches it firmly. Clone size is shown for a subset of rows, as once, few, many or a class of expanded clone.

-,TRBJ2-6,TRBD1,TRBV30,TGTGCCTGGAGCAACTACAGGGGGAACTCTGGGGCCAACGTCCTGACTTTC,CAWSNYRGNSGANVLTF
-,TRBJ2-3,-,TRBV6-5,TGTGCCGGCAGTTACGGCGGGGGCGAAGATACGCAGTATTTT,CAGSYGGGEDTQYF
-,TRBJ2-5,-,TRBV25-1,TGTGCCAGCAGTGATGACCCCGTACGGGACCCTCAGGAGACCCAGTACTTC,CASSDDPVRDPQETQYF
-,TRBJ2-1,-,TRBV6-5,TGTGCCAGCAGTTGGGGAGTTACCAATGAGCAGTTCTTC,CASSWGVTNEQFF
-,TRBJ2-3,-,TRBV7-9,TGTGCCAGCACACTAGCCGGAGATACGCAGTATTTT,CASTLAGDTQYF
few,TRBJ2-3,-,TRBV11-3,TGTGCCAGCAGCTCCGGGGGACAGATCACAGATACGCAGTATTTT,CASSSGGQITDTQYF
-,TRBJ2-2,-,TRBV30,TGTGCCTGGAGTGTTCTAGGAGGGCCCACCGGGGAGCTGTTTTTT,CAWSVLGGPTGELFF
-,TRBJ2-7,-,TRBV30,TGTGCCTGGGACCAGGGGAGCAGAGTTTCCTACGAGCAGTACTTC,CAWDQGSRVSYEQYF
-,TRBJ2-7,-,TRBV14,TGTGCCAGCAGCCAAGAACGGGGTCGGCTCGAGCAGTACTTC,CASSQERGRLEQYF
-,TRBJ2-5,TRBD2,TRBV11-2,TGTGCCAGCAGCTCGACTAGCGGAAAAGAGACCCAGTACTTC,CASSSTSGKETQYF
-,TRBJ1-3,-,TRBV28,TGTGCCAGCAGTTCCGGACTCTATGGAAACACCATATATTTT,CASSSGLYGNTIYF
-,TRBJ2-5,TRBD1,TRBV18,TGTGCCAGCTCACCGCGGACAGGGGACGAAGAAGAGACCCAGTACTTC,CASSPRTGDEEETQYF
-,TRBJ2-3,TRBD2,TRBV9,TGTGCCAGCAGCGTAGCGGGGGGGCCGATAGATACGCAGTATTTT,CASSVAGGPIDTQYF
-,TRBJ1-2,-,TRBV6-1,TGTGCCAGCAGTGAAGCGTCCAGCTATGGCTACACCTTC,CASSEASSYGYTF
-,TRBJ2-2,-,TRBV18,TGTGCCAGCTCACGGACACCCACGAACACCGGGGAGCTGTTTTTT,CASSRTPTNTGELFF
-,TRBJ2-7,TRBD1,TRBV4-1,TGCGCCAGCAGCTCAAGAGGCGACAGGGGCTACGAGCAGTACTTC,CASSSRGDRGYEQYF
-,TRBJ2-3,-,TRBV30,TGTGCCTGGCGCGTAGGGAGTACGCAGTATTTT,CAWRVGSTQYF
-,TRBJ2-3,-,TRBV7-9,TGTGCCAGCAGCTTATTTGGTAGCACAGATACGCAGTATTTT,CASSLFGSTDTQYF
-,TRBJ2-3,-,TRBV9,TGTGCCAGCAGCGTCAAAGATACGCAGTATTTT,CASSVKDTQYF
few,TRBJ1-1,TRBD1,TRBV29-1,TGCAGCGTGTTGACAGGGGCGAACACTGAAGCTTTCTTT,CSVLTGANTEAFF
-,TRBJ1-2,-,TRBV27,TGTGCCAGCAGTTCCACAGGGCAGTATGGCTACACCTTC,CASSSTGQYGYTF
-,TRBJ1-1,-,TRBV7-9,TGTGCCAGCAGCTTAGAGATAGGGATCACTGAAGCTTTCTTT,CASSLEIGITEAFF
few,TRBJ2-7,TRBD1,TRBV27,TGTGCCAGCAGTACCAGGACAGGGAAAAATATATACGAGCAGTACTTC,CASSTRTGKNIYEQYF
-,TRBJ2-7,-,TRBV11-2,TGTGCCAGCAGCTTAGACGTAGCTGGATCCTCCTACGAGCAGTACTTC,CASSLDVAGSSYEQYF
-,TRBJ1-2,-,TRBV5-6,TGTGCCAGCAGCTTGGAAGGGGCGGGGTATGGCTACACCTTC,CASSLEGAGYGYTF
-,TRBJ2-5,TRBD1,TRBV7-8,TGTGCCAGCCAACAGGGGGGCCAAGAGACCCAGTACTTC,CASQQGGQETQYF
-,TRBJ2-3,TRBD1,TRBV19,TGTGCCAGTAGTCCTCGGGCAGGGGGCGCAGATACGCAGTATTTT,CASSPRAGGADTQYF
-,TRBJ2-1,TRBD2,TRBV6-1,TGTGCCAGCAGACCTTCGGGGGGATCCTACAATGAGCAGTTCTTC,CASRPSGGSYNEQFF
once,TRBJ2-3,TRBD1,TRBV5-6,TGTGCCAGCAGCTTATCCGGGACAGGCACAGATACGCAGTATTTT,CASSLSGTGTDTQYF
-,TRBJ1-3,TRBD1,TRBV7-2,TGTGCCAGCAGCTTACAGACAGGGATTGGAAACACCATATATTTT,CASSLQTGIGNTIYF
once,TRBJ2-7,-,TRBV6-1,TGTGCCAGCAACTTGGAGGCACTCTCCTACGAGCAGTACTTC,CASNLEALSYEQYF
once,TRBJ2-3,TRBD2,TRBV4-1,TGCGCCAGCAGCCCTAGCGGCAATAGCACAGATACGCAGTATTTT,CASSPSGNSTDTQYF
once,TRBJ1-3,TRBD1,TRBV4-1,TGCGCCAGCAGCCAAGGGGGACAGGGAGCTGGAAACACCATATATTTT,CASSQGGQGAGNTIYF
-,TRBJ2-3,TRBD2,TRBV27,TGTGCCAGCAGTTCGAACGGACTAGCGGGAGGTACGCAGTATTTT,CASSSNGLAGGTQYF
-,TRBJ2-1,TRBD2,TRBV9,TGTGCCAGCAGCGCAACTAGCGGGAGGACCTCCTACAATGAGCAGTTCTTC,CASSATSGRTSYNEQFF
-,TRBJ2-1,TRBD2,TRBV11-2,TGTGCCAGCAGCTTAAAGGGACTAGCGGGACGAAACAATGAGCAGTTCTTC,CASSLKGLAGRNNEQFF
-,TRBJ2-1,TRBD2,TRBV5-1,TGCGCCAGCAGCTTACGTAGCGGGAGTGACCATGAGCAGTTCTTC,CASSLRSGSDHEQFF
-,TRBJ2-7,-,TRBV7-2,TGTGCCAGCAGCCCGGGACTAGGGGGCGGCTACGAGCAGTACTTC,CASSPGLGGGYEQYF
-,TRBJ1-1,TRBD1,TRBV5-1,TGCGCCAGCAGCTCCGGGACAGGGTTGAACACTGAAGCTTTCTTT,CASSSGTGLNTEAFF
-,TRBJ2-7,TRBD2,TRBV6-5,TGTGCCAGCAGTTTTAGCGGGAGAGGGTCCGAGCAGTACTTC,CASSFSGRGSEQYF
-,TRBJ2-2,TRBD1,TRBV11-1,TGTGCCAGCAGCGGAGACAGGGCCGGGGAGCTGTTTTTT,CASSGDRAGELFF